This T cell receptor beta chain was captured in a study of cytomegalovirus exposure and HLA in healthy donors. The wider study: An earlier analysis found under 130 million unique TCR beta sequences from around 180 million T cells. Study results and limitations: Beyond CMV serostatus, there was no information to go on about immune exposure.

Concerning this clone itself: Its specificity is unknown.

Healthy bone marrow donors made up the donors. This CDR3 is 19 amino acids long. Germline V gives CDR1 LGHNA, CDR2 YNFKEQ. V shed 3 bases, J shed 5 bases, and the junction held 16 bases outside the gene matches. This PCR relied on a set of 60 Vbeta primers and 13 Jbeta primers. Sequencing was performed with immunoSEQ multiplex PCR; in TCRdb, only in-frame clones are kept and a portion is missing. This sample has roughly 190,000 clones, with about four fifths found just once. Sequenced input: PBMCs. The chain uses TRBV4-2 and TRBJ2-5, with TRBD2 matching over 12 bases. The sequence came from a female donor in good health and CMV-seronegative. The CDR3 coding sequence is TGTGCCAGCAGCCACCCGATGGGGACTAGCGGGTTAGGGGGGGAGACCCAGTACTTC. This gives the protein CASSHPMGTSGLGGETQYF.